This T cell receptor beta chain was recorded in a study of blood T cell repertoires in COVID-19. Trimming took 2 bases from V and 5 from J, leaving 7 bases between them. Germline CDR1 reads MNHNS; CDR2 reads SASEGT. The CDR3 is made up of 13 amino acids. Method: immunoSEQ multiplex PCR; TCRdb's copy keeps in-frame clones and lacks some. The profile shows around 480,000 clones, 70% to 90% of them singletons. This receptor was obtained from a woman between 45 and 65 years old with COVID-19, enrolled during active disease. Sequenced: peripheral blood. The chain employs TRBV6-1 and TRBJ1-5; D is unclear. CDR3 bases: TGTGCCAGCAGTGAAACCCAGGATCAGCCCCAGCATTTT. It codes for CASSETQDQPQHF.